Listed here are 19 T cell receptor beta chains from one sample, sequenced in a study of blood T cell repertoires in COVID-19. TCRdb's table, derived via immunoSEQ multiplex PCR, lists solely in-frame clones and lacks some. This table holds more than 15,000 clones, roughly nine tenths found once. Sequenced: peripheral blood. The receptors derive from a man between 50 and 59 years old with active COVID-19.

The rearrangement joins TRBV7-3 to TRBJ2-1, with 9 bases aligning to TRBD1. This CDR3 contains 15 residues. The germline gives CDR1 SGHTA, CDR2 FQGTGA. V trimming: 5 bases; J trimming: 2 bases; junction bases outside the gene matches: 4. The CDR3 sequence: CASSGGTGTYNEQFF. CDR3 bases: TGTGCCAGCAGCGGGGGGACAGGGACCTACAATGAGCAGTTCTTC.

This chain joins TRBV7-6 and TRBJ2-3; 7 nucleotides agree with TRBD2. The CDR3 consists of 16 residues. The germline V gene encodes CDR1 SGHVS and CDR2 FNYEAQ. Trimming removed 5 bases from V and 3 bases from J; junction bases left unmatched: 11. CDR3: CASSPLAWGVTDTQYF. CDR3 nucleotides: TGTGCCAGCAGCCCACTAGCGTGGGGGGTAACAGATACGCAGTATTTT.

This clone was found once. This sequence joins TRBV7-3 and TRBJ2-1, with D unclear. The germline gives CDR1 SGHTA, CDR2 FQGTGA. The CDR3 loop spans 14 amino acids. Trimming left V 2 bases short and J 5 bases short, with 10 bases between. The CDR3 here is CASSLLRNDNEQFF. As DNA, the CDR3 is TGTGCCAGCAGCTTATTGCGGAACGACAATGAGCAGTTCTTC.

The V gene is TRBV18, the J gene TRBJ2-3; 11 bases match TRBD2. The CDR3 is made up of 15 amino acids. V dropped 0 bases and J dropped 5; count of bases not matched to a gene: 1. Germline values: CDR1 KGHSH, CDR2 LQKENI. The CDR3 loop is CASSPPSGRVDTQYF. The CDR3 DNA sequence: TGTGCCAGCTCACCACCTAGCGGGAGGGTAGATACGCAGTATTTT.

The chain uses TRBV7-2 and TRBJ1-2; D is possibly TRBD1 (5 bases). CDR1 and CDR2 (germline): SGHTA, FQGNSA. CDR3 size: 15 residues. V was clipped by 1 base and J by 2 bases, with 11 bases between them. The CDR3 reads CASSLDGAGNYGYTF. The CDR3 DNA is TGTGCCAGCAGCTTAGACGGAGCAGGGAACTATGGCTACACCTTC.

CDR3 loop: CAISRTGTSGNNEQFF. The CDR3 DNA reads TGTGCCATCAGTAGGACCGGGACTAGCGGGAACAATGAGCAGTTCTTC. The V call is TRBV10-3, the J call TRBJ2-1; TRBD2 agrees at 13 bases. The ends lost 5 bases at V and 5 bases at J; junction bases unmatched: 6. Per germline, CDR1 ENHRY and CDR2 SYGVKD. This CDR3 spans 16 amino acids.

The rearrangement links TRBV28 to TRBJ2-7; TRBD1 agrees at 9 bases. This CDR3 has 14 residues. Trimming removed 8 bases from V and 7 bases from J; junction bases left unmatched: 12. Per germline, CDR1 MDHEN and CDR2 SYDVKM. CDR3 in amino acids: CASERGQGHGEQYF. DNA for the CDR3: TGTGCCAGCGAACGAGGACAGGGGCACGGGGAGCAGTACTTC. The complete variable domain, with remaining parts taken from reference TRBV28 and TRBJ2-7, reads DVKVTQSSRYLVKRTGEKVFLECVQDMDHENMFWYRQDPGLGLRLIYFSYDVKMKEKGDIPEGYSVSREKKERFSLILESASTNQTSMYLCASERGQGHGEQYFGPGTRLTVT.

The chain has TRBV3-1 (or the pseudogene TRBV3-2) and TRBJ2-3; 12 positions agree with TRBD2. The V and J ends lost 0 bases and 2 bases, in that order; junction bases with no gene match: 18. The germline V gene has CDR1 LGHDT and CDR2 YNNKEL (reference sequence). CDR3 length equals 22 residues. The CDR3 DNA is TGTGCCAGCAGCCAAGATCTTTTAACTAGCGGGAGGCCGGGGTTCAACACAGATACGCAGTATTTT. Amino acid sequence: CASSQDLLTSGRPGFNTDTQYF.

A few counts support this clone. The CDR3: CASRLRAPSGATNEKLFF. CDR3 nucleotides: TGTGCCAGCAGGCTCCGGGCCCCATCAGGGGCAACTAATGAAAAACTGTTTTTT. The J gene is TRBJ1-4, the V gene TRBV21-1; the listed D gene, TRBD1, was not tested against the DNA. TRBV21-1 is noted as a pseudogene. The CDR3 runs to 18 residues.

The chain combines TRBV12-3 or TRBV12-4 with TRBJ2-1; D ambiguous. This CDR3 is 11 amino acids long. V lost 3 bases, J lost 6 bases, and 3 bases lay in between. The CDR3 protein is CASSFVNEQFF. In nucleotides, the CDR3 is TGTGCCAGCAGTTTCGTCAATGAGCAGTTCTTC.

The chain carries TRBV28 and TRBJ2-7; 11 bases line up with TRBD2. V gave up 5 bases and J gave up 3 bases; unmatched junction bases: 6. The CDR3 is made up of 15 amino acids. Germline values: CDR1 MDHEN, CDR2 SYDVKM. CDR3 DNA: TGTGCCAGCAGTCCCCCGGGACTAGCGGACTACGAGCAGTACTTC. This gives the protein CASSPPGLADYEQYF.

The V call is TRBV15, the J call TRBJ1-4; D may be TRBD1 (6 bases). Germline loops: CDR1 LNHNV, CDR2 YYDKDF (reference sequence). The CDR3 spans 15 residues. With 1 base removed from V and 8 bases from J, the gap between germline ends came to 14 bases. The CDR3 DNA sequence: TGTGCCACCAGCAGAGGTGGCAGGGGCGAGGAAAAACTGTTTTTT. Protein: CATSRGGRGEEKLFF.

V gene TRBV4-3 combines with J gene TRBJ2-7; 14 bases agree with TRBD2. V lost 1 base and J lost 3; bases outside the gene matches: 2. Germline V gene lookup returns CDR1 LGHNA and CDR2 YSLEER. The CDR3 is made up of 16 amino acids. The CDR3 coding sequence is TGCGCCAGCAGCCAAGGGACTAGCGGGAGGTTCTACGAGCAGTACTTC. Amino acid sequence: CASSQGTSGRFYEQYF.

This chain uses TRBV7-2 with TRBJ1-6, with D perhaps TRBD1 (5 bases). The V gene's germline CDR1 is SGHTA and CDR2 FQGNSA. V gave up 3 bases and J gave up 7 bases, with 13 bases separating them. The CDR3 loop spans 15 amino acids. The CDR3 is CASSFNMGHNSPLHF. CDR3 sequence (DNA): TGTGCCAGCAGCTTTAATATGGGGCACAATTCACCCCTCCACTTT.

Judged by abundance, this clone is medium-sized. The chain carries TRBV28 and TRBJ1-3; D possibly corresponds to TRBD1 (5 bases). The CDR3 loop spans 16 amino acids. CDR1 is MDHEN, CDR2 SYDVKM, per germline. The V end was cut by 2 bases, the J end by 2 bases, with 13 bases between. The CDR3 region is CASSLITGLTGNTIYF. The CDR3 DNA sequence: TGTGCCAGCAGTTTAATTACAGGTCTGACTGGAAACACCATATATTTT.

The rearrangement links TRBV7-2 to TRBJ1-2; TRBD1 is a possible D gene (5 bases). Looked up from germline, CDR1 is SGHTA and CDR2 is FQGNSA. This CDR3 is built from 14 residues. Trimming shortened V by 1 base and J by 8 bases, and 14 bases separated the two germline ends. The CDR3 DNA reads TGTGCCAGCAGCTTAGGCGTAGTGGGGGGAGGCTACACCTTC. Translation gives CASSLGVVGGGYTF.

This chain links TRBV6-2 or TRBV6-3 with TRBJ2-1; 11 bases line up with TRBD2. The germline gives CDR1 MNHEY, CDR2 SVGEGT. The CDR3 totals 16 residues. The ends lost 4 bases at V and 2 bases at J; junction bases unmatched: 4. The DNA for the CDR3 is TGTGCCAGCAGTTGGTATAGCGGGAGGGCCTACAATGAGCAGTTCTTC. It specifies CASSWYSGRAYNEQFF.

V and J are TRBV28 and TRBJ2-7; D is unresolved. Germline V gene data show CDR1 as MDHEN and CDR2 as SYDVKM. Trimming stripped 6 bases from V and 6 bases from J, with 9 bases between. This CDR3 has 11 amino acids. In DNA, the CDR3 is TGTGCCAGCAGGTCTCTAACCGAGCAGTACTTC. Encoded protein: CASRSLTEQYF.

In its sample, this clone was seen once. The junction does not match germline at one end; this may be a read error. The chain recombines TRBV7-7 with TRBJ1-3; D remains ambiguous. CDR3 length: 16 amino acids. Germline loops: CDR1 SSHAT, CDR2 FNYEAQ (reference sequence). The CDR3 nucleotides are TGTGCTAGCAGCTTAGGATCCGGAGGAGCCGGAAACACCATATATTTT. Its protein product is CASSLGSGGAGNTIYF.